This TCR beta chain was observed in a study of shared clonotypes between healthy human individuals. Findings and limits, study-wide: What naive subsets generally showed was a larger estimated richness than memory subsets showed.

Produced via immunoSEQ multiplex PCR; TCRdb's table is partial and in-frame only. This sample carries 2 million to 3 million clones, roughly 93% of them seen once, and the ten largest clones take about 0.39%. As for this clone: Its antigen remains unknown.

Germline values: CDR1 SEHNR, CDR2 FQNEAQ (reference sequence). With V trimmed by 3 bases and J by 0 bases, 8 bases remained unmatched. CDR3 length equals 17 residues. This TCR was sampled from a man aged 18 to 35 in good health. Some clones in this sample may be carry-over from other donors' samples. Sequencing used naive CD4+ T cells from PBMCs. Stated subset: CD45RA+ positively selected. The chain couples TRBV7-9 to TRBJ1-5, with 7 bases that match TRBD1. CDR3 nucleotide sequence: TGTGCCAGCAGCTTGGGACAGCTTTACATTAGCAATCAGCCCCAGCATTTT. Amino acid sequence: CASSLGQLYISNQPQHF.